This entry lists 14 T cell receptor beta chains sequenced from one sample in a study of blood T cells in healthy people across ages. Together with a sample-barcoded 5' primer, a J-beta primer mix was included in a second PCR lasting about 7 to 12 cycles. TCRdb redid the calling of the 5' RACE reads with MiXCR, one entry per CDR3 protein. The table shows 580,000 or so distinct CDR3 sequences, with around half occurring only once. The specimen was blood. All receptors derive from a man older than 75 in good health.

Comment on this clonotype: A read error may produce the germline difference seen at one junction end. This sequence joins TRBV5-1 and TRBJ2-5, with D tentatively TRBD1 (7 bases). Germline V gives CDR1 SGHRS, CDR2 YFSETQ. CDR3 size: 16 residues. CDR3 residues: CARSLGGQANQETEYF. The CDR3, as DNA: TGCGCCAGGAGCTTGGGAGGACAGGCCAACCAAGAGACCGAGTACTTC.

This chain joins TRBV5-1 and TRBJ2-3, with 9 bases that match TRBD2. V lost 3 bases, J lost 5 bases, and 7 bases stayed unmatched. In germline, CDR1 is SGHRS, CDR2 YFSETQ. This CDR3 region has 15 residues. CDR3 residues: CASSSLAGAGDTQYF. The CDR3 nucleotides read TGCGCCAGCAGCTCATTAGCGGGGGCGGGAGATACGCAGTATTTT.

The rearrangement links TRBV4-3 to TRBJ2-2; D is ambiguous. The CDR3 is made up of 16 amino acids. V was clipped by 0 bases and J by 1 base, with 9 bases between them. The germline V gene encodes CDR1 LGHNA and CDR2 YSLEER. DNA of the CDR3: TGCGCCAGCAGCCAAGAGGGGTATGGGAACACCGGGGAGCTGTTTTTT. Encoded protein: CASSQEGYGNTGELFF.

The sample holds a few counts of this clonotype. J is TRBJ2-5 and V is TRBV7-2, with 7 bases fitting TRBD1. Germline trimming cut 5 bases from V and 7 bases from J; bases unmatched to any gene: 4. The CDR3 is 12 residues long. Germline V gene sequence: CDR1 SGHTA, CDR2 FQGNSA. The CDR3 reads CASSPTGTTQYF. CDR3 in DNA: TGTGCCAGCAGCCCGACAGGGACGACCCAGTACTTC.

This clonotype was counted a few times. V is TRBV30 and J is TRBJ1-4; the D gene is possibly TRBD1 (6 bases). V was trimmed by 5 bases and J by 1 base, leaving 14 bases between them. The CDR3 runs to 15 residues. Germline V gene lookup returns CDR1 GTSNPN and CDR2 SVGIG (reference sequence). CDR3 sequence: CAWGGTFGTNEKLFF. CDR3 DNA: TGTGCCTGGGGGGGGACATTCGGAACTAATGAAAAACTGTTTTTT.

The chain's CDR3 is CASSSRSGTRGTNTQYF. Here the CDR3 DNA reads TGTGCCAGCAGCTCGCGGTCCGGGACTAGAGGCACGAATACGCAGTATTTT. J is TRBJ2-3 and V is TRBV7-2; 8 positions match TRBD2. The CDR3 runs 17 residues. CDR1 is SGHTA and CDR2 is FQGNSA in the germline V gene. V trimming: 4 bases; J trimming: 7 bases; junction bases outside the gene matches: 16.

This chain connects TRBV5-1 to TRBJ2-1, with D unresolved. Germline V gene data show CDR1 as SGHRS and CDR2 as YFSETQ. CDR3 length: 15 residues. V lost 0 bases, J lost 5 bases, and 12 bases lay in between. The CDR3 loop reads CASSLAPESHNEQFF. For the CDR3, the DNA is TGCGCCAGCAGCTTGGCTCCCGAGAGTCACAATGAGCAGTTCTTC.

This chain links TRBV20-1 with TRBJ2-3; 7 nucleotides line up with TRBD2. V dropped 0 bases and J dropped 2; count of bases not matched to a gene: 8. Germline values: CDR1 DFQATT, CDR2 SNEGSKA (reference sequence). CDR3 length: 16 residues. The CDR3 bases are TGCAGTGCTAGAGATCGGACTAGACGAGTCACAGATACGCAGTATTTT. This translates into CSARDRTRRVTDTQYF.

This clonotype has more than one count but fewer than ten. V and J are TRBV3-1 and TRBJ2-1; D gene uncertain. Trimming took off 3 bases at V and 5 bases at J, with 5 bases between the two ends. The germline V gene has CDR1 LGHDT and CDR2 YNNKEL (reference sequence). The CDR3 has 12 residues. The CDR3 nucleotides are TGTGCCAGCAGCCAGATACACAATGAGCAGTTCTTC. This sequence encodes CASSQIHNEQFF.

This clonotype came up a few times. The CDR3 DNA reads TGCAGCGTTGCGGGAGGTAGTGGGAGAGAGACCCAGTACTTC. It translates to CSVAGGSGRETQYF. This sequence joins TRBV29-1 and TRBJ2-5; 7 bases line up with TRBD2. V was clipped by 4 bases and J by 4 bases; unmatched bases: 9. CDR3 length: 14 residues. Germline loops: CDR1 SQVTM, CDR2 ANQGSEA.

Note on this clonotype: A much larger clone is a single base away; this may be a read error. The chain links TRBV4-1 to TRBJ2-5; 10 positions agree with TRBD1. This CDR3 has 14 amino acids. CDR1 MGHRA and CDR2 YSYEKL come from the germline V gene. With 4 bases clipped from V and 11 bases from J, the junction kept 10 bases outside the gene matches. This CDR3 reads CASSRMTGGGEQYF. CDR3 nucleotides: TGCGCCAGCAGCCGGATGACAGGGGGCGGTGAGCAGTACTTC.

This clonotype was detected a few times. The chain couples TRBV21-1 to TRBJ2-1; the table's D call TRBD1 went unverified against the DNA. TRBV21-1 is labeled a pseudogene. The CDR3 consists of 13 residues. CDR3 amino acids: CASSKLDSNEQFF. In DNA form, the CDR3 reads TGTGCCAGCAGCAAACTGGACAGCAATGAGCAGTTCTTC.

This clonotype turned up a few times. The chain is built from TRBV20-1 and TRBJ2-5; 12 bases match TRBD1. This CDR3 comprises 18 residues. Germline values: CDR1 DFQATT, CDR2 SNEGSKA (reference sequence). V shed 3 bases, J shed 0 bases, and the junction held 11 bases outside the gene matches. CDR3 amino acids: CSASGGTGGSGYQETQYF. CDR3 coding DNA: TGCAGTGCTAGTGGAGGGACAGGGGGCTCGGGGTACCAAGAGACCCAGTACTTC.

The chain joins TRBV5-1 to TRBJ2-5, with TRBD1 matching 8 bases. Looked up from germline, CDR1 is SGHRS and CDR2 is YFSETQ. V trimming: 0 bases; J trimming: 11 bases; junction bases outside the gene matches: 18. CDR3 size: 17 residues. The CDR3 nucleotides are TGCGCCAGCAGCTTGGCTGGACTCCAGGGGGCCAACAATGAGCAGTACTTC. Amino acid sequence: CASSLAGLQGANNEQYF.